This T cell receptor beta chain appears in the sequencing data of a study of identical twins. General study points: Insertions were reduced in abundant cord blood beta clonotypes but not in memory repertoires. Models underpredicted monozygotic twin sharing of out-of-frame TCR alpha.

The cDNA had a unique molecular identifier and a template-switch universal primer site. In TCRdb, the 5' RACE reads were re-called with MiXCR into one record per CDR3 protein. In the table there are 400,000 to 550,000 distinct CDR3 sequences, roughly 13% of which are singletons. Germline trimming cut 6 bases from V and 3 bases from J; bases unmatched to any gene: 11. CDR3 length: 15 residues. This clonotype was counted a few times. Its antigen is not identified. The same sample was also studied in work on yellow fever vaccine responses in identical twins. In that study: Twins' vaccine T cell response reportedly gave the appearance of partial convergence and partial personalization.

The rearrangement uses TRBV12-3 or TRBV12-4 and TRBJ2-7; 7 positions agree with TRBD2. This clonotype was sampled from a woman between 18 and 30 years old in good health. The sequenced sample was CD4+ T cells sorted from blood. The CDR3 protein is CASSQGGGRYYEQYF. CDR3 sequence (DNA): TGTGCCAGCAGCCAGGGCGGCGGGAGATACTACGAGCAGTACTTC.